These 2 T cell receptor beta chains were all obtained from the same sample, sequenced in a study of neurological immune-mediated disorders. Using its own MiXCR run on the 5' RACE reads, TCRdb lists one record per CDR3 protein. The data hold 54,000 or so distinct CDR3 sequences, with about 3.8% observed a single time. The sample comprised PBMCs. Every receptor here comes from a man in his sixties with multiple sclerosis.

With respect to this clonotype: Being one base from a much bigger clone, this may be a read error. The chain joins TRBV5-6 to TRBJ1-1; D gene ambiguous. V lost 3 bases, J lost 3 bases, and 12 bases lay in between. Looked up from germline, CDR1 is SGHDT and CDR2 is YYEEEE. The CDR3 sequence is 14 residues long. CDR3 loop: CASSSGKGDTEAFF. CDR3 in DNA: TGTGCCAGCAGCTCTGGAAAGGGAGACACTGAAGCTTTCTTT.

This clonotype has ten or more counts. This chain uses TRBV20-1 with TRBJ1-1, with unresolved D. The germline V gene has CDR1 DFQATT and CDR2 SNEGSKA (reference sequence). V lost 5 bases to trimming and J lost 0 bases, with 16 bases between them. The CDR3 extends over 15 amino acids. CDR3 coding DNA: TGCAGTGCTGGCCCCGGTGGGTGGATGAACACTGAAGCTTTCTTT. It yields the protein CSAGPGGWMNTEAFF.